The 22 T cell receptor beta chains below all came from one sample that was sequenced in a study of naive and memory T cell subsets. The beta constant-region primer was an equimolar mix of two oligonucleotides covering TRBC1 and TRBC2. Ligated cDNA was amplified by four rounds of PCR with nested alpha and beta constant-region primers and SP2. One entry per CDR3 protein results from TCRdb running MiXCR on the UMI-ligation and nested PCR reads. This sample has 80,000 or so distinct CDR3 sequences, with 8% to 9.5% found just once. The source material was naive CD8+ T cells from blood. These receptors were taken from a human donor in good health.

The chain has TRBV4-1 and TRBJ2-7; 8 positions match TRBD2. Trimming cost V 0 bases and J 1 base; bases outside gene matches: 8. Looked up from germline, CDR1 is MGHRA and CDR2 is YSYEKL. This CDR3 is 17 amino acids long. In DNA, the CDR3 is TGCGCCAGCAGCCAAGACCCTATTGGCGGGAGGTCCTACGAGCAGTACTTC. Translation gives CASSQDPIGGRSYEQYF.

This clonotype was detected a few times. The V call is TRBV29-1, the J call TRBJ2-2, with TRBD1 as a possible D gene (6 bases). The CDR3 length is 16 residues. V lost 4 bases to trimming and J lost 5 bases, with 20 bases between them. From germline, CDR1 is SQVTM and CDR2 ANQGSEA. CDR3 coding DNA: TGCAGCGTTGTGGGAATAGAACAGGGACATACCGGGGAGCTGTTTTTT. It encodes CSVVGIEQGHTGELFF.

This rearrangement joins TRBV29-1 to TRBJ2-7, with D possibly being TRBD1 (5 bases). Trimming cost V 3 bases and J 2 bases, with 8 bases left between them. This CDR3 is 12 amino acids long. Germline-derived CDR1 and CDR2 are SQVTM and ANQGSEA. CDR3 nucleotides: TGCAGCGTTGAGGACACCACCTACGAGCAGTACTTC. Encoded protein: CSVEDTTYEQYF.

This clonotype was counted only a few times. The chain recombines TRBV5-4 with TRBJ2-2; D assignment may be TRBD1 or TRBD2 (5 bases each). Germline V gives CDR1 SGHNT, CDR2 YYREEE (reference sequence). The CDR3 sequence is 16 residues long. The V end was cut by 3 bases, the J end by 1 base, with 13 bases between. The CDR3 nucleotides are TGTGCCAGCAGCTCTCCGGGACGGAAGAACACCGGGGAGCTGTTTTTT. This translates into CASSSPGRKNTGELFF.

This sequence joins TRBV12-3 or TRBV12-4 and TRBJ2-1; maybe TRBD2 (6 bases). V was clipped by 1 base and J by 6 bases, with 10 bases between them. This CDR3 contains 14 residues. The CDR3 DNA reads as TGTGCCAGCAGTTTAGGGAGGGGCCCCAATGAGCAGTTCTTC. Amino acids: CASSLGRGPNEQFF.

This clonotype was detected only a few times. The chain couples TRBV6-5 to TRBJ2-1, with D possibly being TRBD1 or TRBD2 (5 bases each). This CDR3 has 14 residues. V was shortened by 7 bases and J by 15 bases, with 25 bases between the two germline ends. Germline V gene lookup returns CDR1 MNHEY and CDR2 SVGAGI. This CDR3 reads CASNPRGEGSPVFF. CDR3 coding DNA: TGTGCCAGCAATCCGAGAGGGGAAGGCAGCCCGGTGTTCTTC.

The rearrangement uses TRBV25-1 and TRBJ2-3, with 7 bases that match TRBD2. CDR3 length: 18 amino acids. The germline V gene encodes CDR1 MGHDK and CDR2 SYGVNS. The trim removed 5 bases at V and 0 bases at J, leaving 14 bases unmatched. The CDR3 is CASSSSVGGSPSTDTQYF. Written as DNA, the CDR3 is TGTGCCAGCAGTTCGTCTGTAGGCGGGAGTCCTAGCACAGATACGCAGTATTTT.

This clonotype was recorded many times. This chain uses TRBV12-3 or TRBV12-4 with TRBJ2-3, with D uncertain. This CDR3 contains 13 residues. V lost 1 base and J 6 bases, leaving 8 bases between the germline ends. CDR3 residues: CASSLEGLDTQYF. Written as DNA, the CDR3 is TGTGCCAGCAGTTTAGAAGGGTTGGATACGCAGTATTTT.

This clonotype has at least ten counts. The V call is TRBV7-9, the J call TRBJ1-4; D is perhaps TRBD1 (5 bases). V lost 4 bases and J 5 bases, leaving 17 bases between the germline ends. The CDR3 is 16 amino acids. Germline V CDR1 and CDR2: SEHNR, FQNEAQ (reference sequence). CDR3 in amino acids: CASSSSRRTSNEKLFF. CDR3 nucleotides: TGTGCCAGCAGCTCAAGCAGGAGGACAAGCAATGAAAAACTGTTTTTT.

The V gene is TRBV12-3 or TRBV12-4, the J gene TRBJ2-3; D not certain. This CDR3 is built from 12 residues. V lost 6 bases, J lost 7 bases, and 11 bases lay in between. The CDR3 protein is CASSTSLHTQYF. CDR3 DNA: TGTGCCAGCAGCACCAGCCTCCATACGCAGTATTTT.

This clonotype was found many times. The chain recombines TRBV28 with TRBJ1-2, with 11 bases aligning to TRBD1. Germline V CDR1 and CDR2: MDHEN, SYDVKM. The V segment lost 5 bases and the J segment 6 bases; nucleotides outside the gene matches: 8. CDR3 length: 15 amino acids. CDR3 in DNA: TGTGCCAGCAGTCCCGAAGGACAGGGGGCGAATGGCTACACCTTC. The encoded protein is CASSPEGQGANGYTF.

The genes are TRBV9 and TRBJ2-7; TRBD1 might be the D (6 bases). Germline values: CDR1 SGDLS, CDR2 YYNGEE. V was clipped by 0 bases and J by 2 bases, with 15 bases between them. This CDR3 comprises 16 residues. CDR3 in DNA: TGTGCCAGCAGCGTAGTTTCAGGGGCCCGAACCTACGAGCAGTACTTC. Its translation is CASSVVSGARTYEQYF.

The rearrangement links TRBV28 to TRBJ2-7, with 8 bases that match TRBD2. Germline loops: CDR1 MDHEN, CDR2 SYDVKM. V lost 2 bases, J lost 1 base, and 1 base stayed unmatched. This CDR3 has 14 amino acids. This chain's CDR3 is CASSLVAGSYEQYF. The CDR3 DNA follows: TGTGCCAGCAGTTTAGTAGCGGGATCCTACGAGCAGTACTTC.

The chain has TRBV6-5 and TRBJ1-2; 8 bases are a match to TRBD1. This CDR3 spans 11 amino acids. The V gene end was trimmed by 8 bases and the J gene end by 8 bases; junction bases not matched to a gene: 4. The germline V gene has CDR1 MNHEY and CDR2 SVGAGI. CDR3 DNA sequence: TGTGCCAGCCAGGGGGCTGGGGGCTACACCTTC. Residues: CASQGAGGYTF.

This clonotype was counted between two and nine times. The V gene is TRBV13, the J gene TRBJ2-5; TRBD2 matches 10 bases. The CDR3 contains 16 residues. Germline lookup yields CDR1 PRHDT and CDR2 FYEKMQ (reference sequence). V dropped 5 bases and J dropped 5; count of bases not matched to a gene: 11. The CDR3 DNA reads as TGTGCCAGCAGCCCAACCCCAGCGGGAGGGCTGGAGACCCAGTACTTC. Translating it yields CASSPTPAGGLETQYF.

This rearrangement joins TRBV7-9 to TRBJ2-7; D gene uncertain. The germline V gene has CDR1 SEHNR and CDR2 FQNEAQ (reference sequence). V dropped 6 bases and J dropped 4 bases, with 10 bases sitting between them. The CDR3 sequence is 12 residues long. The chain's CDR3 is CASSQLEYEQYF. The CDR3 region has the DNA TGTGCCAGCAGTCAACTGGAGTACGAGCAGTACTTC.

This clonotype came up many times. V usage is TRBV9 and J usage is TRBJ2-1, with D tentatively TRBD2 (5 bases). In germline, CDR1 is SGDLS, CDR2 YYNGEE. This CDR3 is built from 13 residues. V lost 4 bases and J lost 4, with 9 bases in between. CDR3 in amino acids: CASSTPGYNEQFF. CDR3 in DNA: TGTGCCAGCAGCACCCCGGGGTACAATGAGCAGTTCTTC.

This clonotype was counted between two and nine times. The chain links TRBV6-6 to TRBJ1-4; possible D gene TRBD1, 5 bases. The CDR3 covers 16 residues. Per the germline V gene, CDR1 is MNHNY and CDR2 is SVGAGI (reference sequence). V was shortened by 2 bases and J by 0 bases, with 10 bases between the two germline ends. The CDR3 loop is CASSYVAGATNEKLFF. DNA for the CDR3: TGTGCCAGCAGTTACGTCGCGGGGGCAACTAATGAAAAACTGTTTTTT.

This clonotype has more than one count but fewer than ten. V usage is TRBV6-5 and J usage is TRBJ2-2; the match to TRBD1 covers 10 bases. CDR1 and CDR2 from the germline V gene are MNHEY and SVGAGI. V lost 11 bases, J lost 2 bases, and 8 bases stayed unmatched. CDR3 size: 15 residues. In DNA, the CDR3 is TGTGCCGGGGGACAGACAGGGGGCAACACCGGGGAGCTGTTTTTT. Protein sequence: CAGGQTGGNTGELFF.

This clonotype was seen a handful of times. The chain links TRBV6-2 or TRBV6-3 to TRBJ2-5; 11 nucleotides line up with TRBD2. The CDR3 covers 13 residues. V dropped 6 bases and J dropped 7; count of bases not matched to a gene: 4. CDR1 and CDR2 from the germline V gene are MNHEY and SVGEGT. The CDR3 sequence: CASSPGLAGTQYF. CDR3 DNA: TGTGCCAGCAGCCCCGGACTAGCGGGGACCCAGTACTTC.

At least ten counts were recorded for this clonotype. The rearrangement links TRBV7-9 to TRBJ1-2, with 8 bases that match TRBD1. V was clipped by 0 bases and J by 3 bases; unmatched bases: 3. This CDR3 has 15 residues. The germline V gene encodes CDR1 SEHNR and CDR2 FQNEAQ (reference sequence). This CDR3 reads CASSLAGTGYYGYTF. The CDR3 bases are TGTGCCAGCAGCTTAGCGGGGACAGGATACTATGGCTACACCTTC.

The sample holds many counts of this clonotype. The chain uses TRBV5-6 and TRBJ2-1, with a weak D call TRBD1 (5 bases). Germline CDR1 is SGHDT and CDR2 is YYEEEE. The length of the CDR3 is 12 residues. Trimming pared 4 bases from V and 7 bases from J, leaving 9 bases between. CDR3 bases: TGTGCCAGCAGCACAGGTGCGAATGAGCAGTTCTTC. Amino acid sequence: CASSTGANEQFF.